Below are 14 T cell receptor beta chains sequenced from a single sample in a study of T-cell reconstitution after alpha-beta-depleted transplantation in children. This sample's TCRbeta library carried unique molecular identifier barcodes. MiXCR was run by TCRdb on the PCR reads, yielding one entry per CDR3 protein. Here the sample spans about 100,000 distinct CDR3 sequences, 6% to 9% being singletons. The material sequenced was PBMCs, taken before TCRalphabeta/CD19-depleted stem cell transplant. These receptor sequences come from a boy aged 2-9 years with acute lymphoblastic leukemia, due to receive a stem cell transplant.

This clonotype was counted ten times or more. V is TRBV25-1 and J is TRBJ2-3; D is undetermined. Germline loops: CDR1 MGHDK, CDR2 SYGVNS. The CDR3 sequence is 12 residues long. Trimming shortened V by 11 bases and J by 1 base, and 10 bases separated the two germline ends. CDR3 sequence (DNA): TGTGCCGTGGGTGGAGGCACAGATACGCAGTATTTT. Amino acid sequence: CAVGGGTDTQYF.

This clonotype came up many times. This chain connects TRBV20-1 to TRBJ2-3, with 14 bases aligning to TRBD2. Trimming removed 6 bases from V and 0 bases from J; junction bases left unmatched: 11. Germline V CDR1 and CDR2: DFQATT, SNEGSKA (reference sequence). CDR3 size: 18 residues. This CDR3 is CSALGLAGGPTSTDTQYF. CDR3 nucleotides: TGCAGTGCACTCGGACTAGCGGGGGGTCCCACTAGCACAGATACGCAGTATTTT.

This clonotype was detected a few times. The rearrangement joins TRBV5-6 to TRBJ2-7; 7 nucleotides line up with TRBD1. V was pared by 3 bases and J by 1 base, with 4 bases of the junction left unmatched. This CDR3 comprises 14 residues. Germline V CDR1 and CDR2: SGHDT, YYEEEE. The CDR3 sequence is CASSSGTVSYEQYF. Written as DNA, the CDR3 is TGTGCCAGCAGCTCGGGGACAGTATCCTACGAGCAGTACTTC.

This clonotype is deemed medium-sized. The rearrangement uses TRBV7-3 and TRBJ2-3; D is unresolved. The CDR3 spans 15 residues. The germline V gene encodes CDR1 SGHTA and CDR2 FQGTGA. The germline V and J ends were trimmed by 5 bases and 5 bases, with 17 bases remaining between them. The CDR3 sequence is CASSATSNSVDTQYF. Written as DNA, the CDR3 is TGTGCCAGCAGCGCCACCTCTAACTCCGTAGATACGCAGTATTTT.

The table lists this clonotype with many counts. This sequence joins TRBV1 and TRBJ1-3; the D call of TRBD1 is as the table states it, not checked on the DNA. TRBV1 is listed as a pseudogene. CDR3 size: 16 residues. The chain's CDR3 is CTSSQRQGFTGNTIYF. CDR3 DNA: TGCACCAGCAGCCAACGACAGGGTTTCACTGGAAACACCATATATTTT.

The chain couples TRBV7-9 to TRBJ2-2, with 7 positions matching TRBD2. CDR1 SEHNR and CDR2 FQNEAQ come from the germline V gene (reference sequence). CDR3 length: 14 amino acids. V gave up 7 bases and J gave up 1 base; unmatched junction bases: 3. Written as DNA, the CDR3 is TGTGCCAGCATCCCGGGGGGGAACACCGGGGAGCTGTTTTTT. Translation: CASIPGGNTGELFF. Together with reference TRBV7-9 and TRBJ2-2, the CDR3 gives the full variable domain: DTGVSQNPRHKITKRGQNVTFRCDPISEHNRLYWYRQTLGQGPEFLTYFQNEAQLEKSRLLSDRFSAERPKGSFSTLEIQRTEQGDSAMYLCASIPGGNTGELFFGEGSRLTVL.

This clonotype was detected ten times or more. The CDR3 sequence is CATSDLPGNTGELFF. In DNA, the CDR3 is TGTGCCACCAGTGATTTGCCGGGAAACACCGGGGAGCTGTTTTTT. The chain couples TRBV24-1 to TRBJ2-2; D perhaps matches TRBD2 (5 bases). V was trimmed by 0 bases and J by 2 bases, leaving 6 bases between them. The CDR3 runs to 15 residues. From germline, CDR1 is KGHDR and CDR2 SFDVKD.

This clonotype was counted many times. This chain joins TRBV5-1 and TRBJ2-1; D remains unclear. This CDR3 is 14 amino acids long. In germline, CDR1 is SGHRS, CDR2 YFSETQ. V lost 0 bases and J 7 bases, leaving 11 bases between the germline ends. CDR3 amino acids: CASSLGWSGNEQFF. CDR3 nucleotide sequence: TGCGCCAGCAGCTTGGGGTGGTCGGGTAATGAGCAGTTCTTC. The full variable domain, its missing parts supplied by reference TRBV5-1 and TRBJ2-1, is KAGVTQTPRYLIKTRGQQVTLSCSPISGHRSVSWYQQTPGQGLQFLFEYFSETQRNKGNFPGRFSGRQFSNSRSEMNVSTLELGDSALYLCASSLGWSGNEQFFGPGTRLTVL.

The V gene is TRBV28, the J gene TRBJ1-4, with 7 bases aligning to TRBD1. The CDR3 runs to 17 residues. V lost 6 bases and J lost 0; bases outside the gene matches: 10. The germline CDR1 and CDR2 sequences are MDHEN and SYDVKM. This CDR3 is CASRTTGTVATNEKLFF. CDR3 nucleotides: TGTGCCAGCAGAACTACCGGGACAGTCGCAACTAATGAAAAACTGTTTTTT.

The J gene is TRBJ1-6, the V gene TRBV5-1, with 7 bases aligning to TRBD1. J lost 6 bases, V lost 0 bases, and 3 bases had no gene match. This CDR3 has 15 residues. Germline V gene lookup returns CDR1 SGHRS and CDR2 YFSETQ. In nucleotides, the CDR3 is TGCGCCAGCAGCTTGGAAGGGGGCTCTAATTCACCCCTCCACTTT. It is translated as CASSLEGGSNSPLHF.

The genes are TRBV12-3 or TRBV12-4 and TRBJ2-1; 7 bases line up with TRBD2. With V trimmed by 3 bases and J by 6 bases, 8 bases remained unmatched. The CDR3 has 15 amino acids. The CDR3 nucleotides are TGTGCCAGCAGTTTTCCAGGCGGGGGAGGCAATGAGCAGTTCTTC. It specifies CASSFPGGGGNEQFF.

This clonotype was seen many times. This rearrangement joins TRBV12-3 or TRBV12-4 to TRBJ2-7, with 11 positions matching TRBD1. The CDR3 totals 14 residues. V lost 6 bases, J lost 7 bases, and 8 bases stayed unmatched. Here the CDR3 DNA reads TGTGCCAGCAGCCTCGGGACAGGGGGGAAAGAGCAGTACTTC. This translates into CASSLGTGGKEQYF.

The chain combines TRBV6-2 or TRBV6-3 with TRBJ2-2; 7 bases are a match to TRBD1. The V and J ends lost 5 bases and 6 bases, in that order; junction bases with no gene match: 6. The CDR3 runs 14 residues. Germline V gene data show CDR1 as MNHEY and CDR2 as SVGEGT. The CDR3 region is CASSRQGVAGELFF. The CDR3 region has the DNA TGTGCCAGCAGTCGGCAGGGGGTCGCCGGGGAGCTGTTTTTT.

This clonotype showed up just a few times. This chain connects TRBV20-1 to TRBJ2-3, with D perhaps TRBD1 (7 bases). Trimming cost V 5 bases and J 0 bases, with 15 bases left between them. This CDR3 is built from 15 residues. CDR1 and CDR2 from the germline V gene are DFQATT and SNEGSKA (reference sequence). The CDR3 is CSAYNRGGSTDTQYF. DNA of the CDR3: TGCAGTGCTTATAACAGGGGAGGTAGCACAGATACGCAGTATTTT.